This T cell receptor beta chain was observed in a study of T cells after yellow fever vaccination. Regarding the study as a whole: Abundant clonotypes from the bulk population could get into FACS-sorted repertoires as contaminants. Booster samples showed a return of most primary-vaccination clones (around 96% CD4, approximately 90% CD8). Among all clonotypes, a small share was observed in both CD4 and CD8 compartments.

Using its own MiXCR run on the 5' RACE reads, TCRdb lists one record per CDR3 protein. The table records 200,000 to 300,000 distinct CDR3 sequences, 13% of them present only once. The CDR3 is made up of 15 amino acids. The germline V gene has CDR1 LNHDA and CDR2 SQIVND (reference sequence). The V gene lost 0 bases and the J gene lost 3 bases, with 10 bases spanning the gap. Remarks on this clonotype: Its matching antigen is unknown.

The sample in question was CD4+ T cells sorted from PBMCs, obtained 45 days after the yellow fever booster vaccination. V usage is TRBV19 and J usage is TRBJ2-3; D may be TRBD2 (5 bases). The source of this sequence is a man aged 25 to 40 who received the YFV17D yellow fever vaccine. DNA for the CDR3: TGTGCCAGTAGTATAGATCGCGGGCCGACAGATACGCAGTATTTT. It yields the protein CASSIDRGPTDTQYF.